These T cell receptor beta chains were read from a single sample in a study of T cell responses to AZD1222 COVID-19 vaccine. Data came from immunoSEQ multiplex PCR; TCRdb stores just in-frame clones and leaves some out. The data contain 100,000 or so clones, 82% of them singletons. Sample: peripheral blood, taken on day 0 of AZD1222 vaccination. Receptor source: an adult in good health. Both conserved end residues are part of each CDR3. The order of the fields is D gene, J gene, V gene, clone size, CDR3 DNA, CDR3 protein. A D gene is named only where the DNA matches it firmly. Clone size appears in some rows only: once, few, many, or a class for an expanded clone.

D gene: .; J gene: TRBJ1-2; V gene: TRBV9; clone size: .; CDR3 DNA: TGTGCCAGCAGCGTAGGGGGGCCCGACGTCTATGGCTACACCTTC; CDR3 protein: CASSVGGPDVYGYTF
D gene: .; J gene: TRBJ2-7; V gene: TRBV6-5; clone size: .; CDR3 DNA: TGTGCCAGCAGTTACTCGGTCAGGACCTACGAGCAGTACTTC; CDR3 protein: CASSYSVRTYEQYF
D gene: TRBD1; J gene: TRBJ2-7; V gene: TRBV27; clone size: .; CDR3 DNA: TGTGCCAGCTGGGACAGGGGCTACGAGCAGTACTTC; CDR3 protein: CASWDRGYEQYF
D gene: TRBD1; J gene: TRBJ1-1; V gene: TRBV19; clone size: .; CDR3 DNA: TGTGCCAGTAGTTGGACAGGAAAAGCTTTCTTT; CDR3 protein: CASSWTGKAFF
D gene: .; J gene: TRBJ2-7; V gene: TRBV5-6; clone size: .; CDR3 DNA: TGTGCCAGCAGCCCGCGGGAGAGGGGGTACGAGCAGTACTTC; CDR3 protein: CASSPRERGYEQYF
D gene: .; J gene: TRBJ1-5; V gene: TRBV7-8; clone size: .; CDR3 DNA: TGTGCCAGCACGCTCCGAGGGAGAAGTTTTAATCAGCCCCAGCATTTT; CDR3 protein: CASTLRGRSFNQPQHF
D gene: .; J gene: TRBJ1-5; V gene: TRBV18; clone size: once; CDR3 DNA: TGTGCCAGCTCCGTAGGCGCGGCAACGTCCAATCAGCCCCAGCATTTT; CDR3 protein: CASSVGAATSNQPQHF
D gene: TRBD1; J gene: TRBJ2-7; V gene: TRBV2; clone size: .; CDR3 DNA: TGTGCCACTTCGGACAGGGAGACCTACGAGCAGTACTTC; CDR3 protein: CATSDRETYEQYF
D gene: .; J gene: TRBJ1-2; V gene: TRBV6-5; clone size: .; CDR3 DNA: TGTGCCACCAGGGGCAAGGGACCCTATGGCTACACCTTC; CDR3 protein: CATRGKGPYGYTF
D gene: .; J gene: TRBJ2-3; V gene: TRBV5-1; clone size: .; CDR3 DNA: TGCGCCAGCAGCTATGGGGGCCTAACTAGTGGCACAGATACGCAGTATTTT; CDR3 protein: CASSYGGLTSGTDTQYF
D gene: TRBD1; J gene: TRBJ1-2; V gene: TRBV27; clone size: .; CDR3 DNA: TGTGCCAGCAGGCTTACAGGGGGAGATGGCTACACCTTC; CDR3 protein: CASRLTGGDGYTF